Presented here are 26 T cell receptor beta chains from one specimen sequenced in a study of blood T cell repertoires in COVID-19. The protocol was immunoSEQ multiplex PCR, while the TCRdb copy is restricted to in-frame clones and leaves out a portion. The data show about 310,000 clones, with roughly 90% seen just once and 2.9% held by the top ten. The sequencing input was peripheral blood. These receptors all stem from a young woman with COVID-19, enrolled during active disease.

DNA for the CDR3: TGTGCCAGCAGCTTGGCCGGGTCTCGGGGAGGTGGAAACATTCAGTACTTC. The encoded protein is CASSLAGSRGGGNIQYF. This sequence joins TRBV5-4 and TRBJ2-4, with D possibly being TRBD2 (6 bases). Trimming pared 0 bases from V and 6 bases from J, leaving 19 bases between. The germline gives CDR1 SGHNT, CDR2 YYREEE (reference sequence). The CDR3 is 17 amino acids.

V is TRBV19 and J is TRBJ1-2; D call uncertain. V was shortened by 5 bases and J by 4 bases, with 8 bases between the two germline ends. The germline CDR1 and CDR2 sequences are LNHDA and SQIVND (reference sequence). The CDR3 sequence is 12 residues long. CDR3 sequence (DNA): TGTGCCAGTAGTCCCGGACTCTATGGCTACACCTTC. It codes for CASSPGLYGYTF.

The chain carries TRBV19 and TRBJ2-5, with TRBD1 as a possible D gene (5 bases). The CDR3 is 16 amino acids. Trimming left V 1 base short and J 5 bases short, with 17 bases between. Germline CDR1 and CDR2: LNHDA and SQIVND (reference sequence). This CDR3 reads CASSIARTLSQETQYF. CDR3 coding DNA: TGTGCCAGTAGTATAGCCAGGACACTCAGCCAGGAGACCCAGTACTTC.

The J gene is TRBJ2-1, the V gene TRBV30, with 7 bases matching TRBD2. The junction had 5 bases not matched to a gene; V was cut back by 0 bases and J by 6 bases. This CDR3 contains 14 residues. CDR1 GTSNPN and CDR2 SVGIG come from the germline V gene (reference sequence). CDR3: CAWSVWDYRNEQFF. CDR3 DNA: TGTGCCTGGAGTGTATGGGACTACCGCAATGAGCAGTTCTTC.

This clone has a handful of counts. The chain combines TRBV21-1 with TRBJ1-5. TRBV21-1 is described as a pseudogene. The CDR3 runs to 15 residues. The CDR3 DNA follows: TGTGCCAGCAGCCAACGACTCCGTCCCAATCAGCCCCAGCATTTT. It is translated as CASSQRLRPNQPQHF.

This rearrangement joins TRBV30 to TRBJ1-1, with TRBD1 identical over 8 bases. Germline trimming cut 2 bases from V and 7 bases from J; bases unmatched to any gene: 3. Per germline, CDR1 GTSNPN and CDR2 SVGIG (reference sequence). The length of the CDR3 is 12 residues. DNA of the CDR3: TGTGCCTGGAGTTCCAGGGGGCGTGAAGCTTTCTTT. Encoded protein: CAWSSRGREAFF.

V gene TRBV3-1 (or the pseudogene TRBV3-2) combines with J gene TRBJ1-1, with TRBD1 matching over 7 bases. The germline V gene has CDR1 LGHDT and CDR2 YNNKEL (reference sequence). The junction had 7 bases not matched to a gene; V was cut back by 1 base and J by 11 bases. The CDR3 runs 13 residues. The CDR3 protein is CASSQGEQGRAFF. The DNA for the CDR3 is TGTGCCAGCAGCCAAGGGGAACAGGGGCGGGCTTTCTTT.

The chain carries TRBV2 and TRBJ2-2; 11 bases map to TRBD2. This CDR3 region has 17 residues. The germline CDR1 and CDR2 sequences are SNHLY and FYNNEI. With V trimmed by 8 bases and J by 4 bases, 12 bases remained unmatched. The CDR3 reads CASQLSGRAGGTGELFF. The CDR3 DNA reads TGTGCCAGCCAACTTAGCGGGAGGGCGGGTGGCACCGGGGAGCTGTTTTTT.

In DNA, the CDR3 is TGTGCCAGCAGTGTGACAGGATCCTACGAGCAGTACTTC. Encoded protein: CASSVTGSYEQYF. The chain recombines TRBV12-3 or TRBV12-4 with TRBJ2-7, with D possibly matching TRBD1 (6 bases). The CDR3 runs to 13 residues. V was clipped by 5 bases and J by 1 base, with 9 bases between them.

The gene calls are TRBV25-1 and TRBJ1-1, with D unclear. V lost 8 bases and J 1 base, leaving 11 bases between the germline ends. Per germline, CDR1 MGHDK and CDR2 SYGVNS. There are 13 residues in the CDR3. The CDR3, as DNA: TGTGCCAGCGTTTCGGGGAGGAACACTGAAGCTTTCTTT. It encodes CASVSGRNTEAFF. The whole variable domain, remainder taken from reference TRBV25-1 and TRBJ1-1, is EADIYQTPRYLVIGTGKKITLECSQTMGHDKMYWYQQDPGMELHLIHYSYGVNSTEKGDLSSESTVSRIRTEHFPLTLESARPSHTSQYLCASVSGRNTEAFFGQGTRLTVV.

This rearrangement joins TRBV24-1 to TRBJ2-2; the match to TRBD1 covers 8 bases. The V segment lost 4 bases and the J segment 5 bases; nucleotides outside the gene matches: 5. Germline CDR1 and CDR2: KGHDR and SFDVKD. The CDR3 has 15 residues. The CDR3 loop reads CATSETGGRTGELFF. For the CDR3, the DNA is TGTGCCACCAGTGAAACAGGGGGTCGGACCGGGGAGCTGTTTTTT.

This clone occurred a few times. In nucleotides, the CDR3 is TGTGCCAGCAGCTTGGTGGCGGACTCCGATCAGCCCCAGCATTTT. Protein sequence: CASSLVADSDQPQHF. The rearrangement links TRBV5-6 to TRBJ1-5; D remains unclear. The CDR3 is made up of 15 amino acids. Deletions cut 0 bases from V and 5 bases from J, with 12 bases between. Looked up from germline, CDR1 is SGHDT and CDR2 is YYEEEE.

The chain carries TRBV10-1 and TRBJ2-7; TRBD1 agrees at 7 bases. Germline V gives CDR1 WNHNN, CDR2 SYGVQD (reference sequence). The CDR3 loop spans 14 amino acids. V was pared by 2 bases and J by 6 bases, with 7 bases of the junction left unmatched. The DNA for the CDR3 is TGCGCCAGCAGTGAGACCCGACAGGGAAGCGAGCAGTACTTC. Translation gives CASSETRQGSEQYF.

The chain links TRBV27 to TRBJ1-5; TRBD1 matches at 9 bases. The CDR3 loop spans 13 amino acids. V shed 8 bases, J shed 4 bases, and the junction held 3 bases outside the gene matches. Germline V gene data show CDR1 as MNHEY and CDR2 as SMNVEV (reference sequence). CDR3 region: CASWTGDNQPQHF. CDR3 DNA sequence: TGTGCCAGCTGGACAGGGGATAATCAGCCCCAGCATTTT.

This sequence joins TRBV24-1 and TRBJ1-5; D ambiguous. Germline loops: CDR1 KGHDR, CDR2 SFDVKD. The V and J ends lost 4 bases and 3 bases respectively, with 9 bases between them. The CDR3 is 14 amino acids. The CDR3 nucleotides read TGTGCCACCAGTGAGGGCTCATCCAATCAGCCCCAGCATTTT. Translated, it gives CATSEGSSNQPQHF.

The CDR3 DNA reads as TGTGCCACCAGATCGACAGGGGGAAACACCATATATTTT. Translated, it gives CATRSTGGNTIYF. The chain couples TRBV15 to TRBJ1-3, with TRBD1 identical over 7 bases. The trim removed 6 bases at V and 4 bases at J, leaving 3 bases unmatched. CDR1 is LNHNV, CDR2 YYDKDF, per germline (reference sequence). CDR3 length: 13 residues. Using reference TRBV15 and TRBJ1-3 for the parts outside the CDR3, the full variable domain is DAMVIQNPRYQVTQFGKPVTLSCSQTLNHNVMYWYQQKSSQAPKLLFHYYDKDFNNEADTPDNFQSRRPNTSFCFLDIRSPGLGDTAMYLCATRSTGGNTIYFGEGSWLTVV.

The rearrangement joins TRBV29-1 to TRBJ2-1; 10 bases align to TRBD2. The junction had 3 bases not matched to a gene; V was cut back by 4 bases and J by 6 bases. This CDR3 spans 13 amino acids. Germline CDR1 SQVTM, CDR2 ANQGSEA. CDR3 amino acids: CSVVIAGGNEQFF. The CDR3 DNA follows: TGCAGCGTTGTAATAGCGGGGGGCAATGAGCAGTTCTTC.

The V and J genes are TRBV19 and TRBJ2-7; 10 positions agree with TRBD1. J gave up 3 bases and V 5 bases, and 4 bases lay outside the gene matches. The CDR3 has 14 amino acids. CDR1 LNHDA and CDR2 SQIVND come from the germline V gene (reference sequence). This CDR3 is CASSSGTGVYEQYF. Here the CDR3 DNA reads TGTGCCAGTAGTTCCGGGACAGGGGTCTACGAGCAGTACTTC.

The chain has TRBV2 and TRBJ2-2; 9 bases are a match to TRBD2. The CDR3 is made up of 13 amino acids. Unmatched junction bases numbered 0, after V lost 5 bases and J lost 5 bases. Germline V gene lookup returns CDR1 SNHLY and CDR2 FYNNEI. CDR3 sequence: CASSLAGTGELFF. The CDR3 nucleotides are TGTGCCAGCAGTCTAGCGGGGACCGGGGAGCTGTTTTTT. Full variable domain (missing parts from reference TRBV2 and TRBJ2-2): EPEVTQTPSHQVTQMGQEVILRCVPISNHLYFYWYRQILGQKVEFLVSFYNNEISEKSEIFDDQFSVERPDGSNFTLKIRSTKLEDSAMYFCASSLAGTGELFFGEGSRLTVL.

The chain couples TRBV6-4 to TRBJ1-5; 8 nucleotides line up with TRBD1. Germline V gene data show CDR1 as MRHNA and CDR2 as SNTAGT. Losses at the gene ends were 10 bases for V and 2 bases for J; bases not matched to a gene: 7. The CDR3 spans 14 residues. CDR3 region: CATIDRGGNQPQHF. The CDR3 DNA follows: TGTGCCACTATAGACAGGGGAGGCAATCAGCCCCAGCATTTT.

The chain employs TRBV24-1 and TRBJ1-1; D is uncertain. V was cut by 9 bases and J by 2 bases, with 12 bases left in between. There are 13 residues in the CDR3. The germline V gene has CDR1 KGHDR and CDR2 SFDVKD. This CDR3 is CATASGRNTEAFF. The CDR3 bases are TGTGCCACCGCCTCTGGCAGAAACACTGAAGCTTTCTTT.

This rearrangement joins TRBV7-9 to TRBJ2-3; D perhaps matches TRBD1 (5 bases). CDR3 size: 16 residues. Trimming removed 4 bases at V and 0 bases at J, with 14 bases between. Germline values: CDR1 SEHNR, CDR2 FQNEAQ (reference sequence). The CDR3 here is CASSSLDSPSTDTQYF. The CDR3 DNA reads TGTGCCAGCAGCTCACTCGACAGTCCGAGCACAGATACGCAGTATTTT.

V gene TRBV18 combines with J gene TRBJ1-3; tentatively, D is TRBD1 (5 bases). V was clipped by 2 bases and J by 2 bases, with 10 bases between them. The germline V gene encodes CDR1 KGHSH and CDR2 LQKENI. The CDR3 extends over 15 amino acids. This CDR3 is CASSPLAGTGNTIYF. The CDR3 region has the DNA TGTGCCAGCTCACCATTGGCAGGGACTGGAAACACCATATATTTT.

This clone was observed once. The rearrangement joins TRBV19 to TRBJ1-1; 10 nucleotides align to TRBD1. Germline V gives CDR1 LNHDA, CDR2 SQIVND (reference sequence). The CDR3 spans 15 residues. J was trimmed by 7 bases and V by 5 bases; bases with no gene match: 10. DNA for the CDR3: TGTGCCAGTAGTCTCTTCGGACAGGGGGGCTATGAAGCTTTCTTT. Translating gives CASSLFGQGGYEAFF.

The chain combines TRBV5-1 with TRBJ2-7; D call uncertain. Germline V gene lookup returns CDR1 SGHRS and CDR2 YFSETQ. The V end was cut by 0 bases, the J end by 2 bases, with 12 bases between. CDR3 length equals 15 residues. The CDR3 DNA reads as TGCGCCAGCAGCTTGGTCATCGGTGAGGCCTACGAGCAGTACTTC. Its translation: CASSLVIGEAYEQYF.

V usage is TRBV25-1 and J usage is TRBJ2-1; tentatively, D is TRBD2 (6 bases). The V gene lost 8 bases and the J gene lost 2 bases, with 13 bases spanning the gap. CDR3 length: 14 residues. The germline gives CDR1 MGHDK, CDR2 SYGVNS. The CDR3 DNA reads TGTGCCAGCGGAGGGGTTTGGGCCTACAATGAGCAGTTCTTC. Protein: CASGGVWAYNEQFF.